This T cell receptor (beta chain) is from a study of control samples from healthy donors and cancer patients. Per germline, CDR1 SEHNR and CDR2 FQNEAQ (reference sequence). The CDR3 covers 15 residues. V shed 6 bases and J shed 3 bases, with 17 bases lying between them. Using immunoSEQ multiplex PCR, the repertoire was profiled, and TCRdb retains in-frame clones only, with some absent. Of fewer than 200,000 clones listed, under 96% are singletons. The sample was blood. The genes are TRBV7-9 and TRBJ2-5; D is unresolved. This receptor was obtained from a woman aged 25 to 45 in good health. The CDR3 here is CASRPTIQKKETQYF. CDR3 in DNA: TGTGCCAGCAGACCAACCATACAGAAAAAAGAGACCCAGTACTTC.